The rows below give T cell receptor beta chains drawn from one sample of a study of PD-L1 blockade in urothelial cancer. The method was immunoSEQ multiplex PCR; TCRdb's version includes in-frame clones alone and lacks a portion of them. This table holds approximately 100,000 clones, approximately 85% found once. This material consisted of PBMCs, taken around atezolizumab (anti-PD-L1) treatment. These TCRs come from a man in his fifties with urothelial cancer. Both conserved end residues are part of each CDR3. Each record gives: V gene, D gene, J gene, clone size, CDR3 DNA, CDR3 protein. The D gene is left open where the match is weak. Where a row states a size, it is once, few, many or the class of an expanded clone; other rows omit it.

TRBV29-1	TRBD2	TRBJ2-1	-	TGCAGCGTTGGAGATAGCGGGAGGGCCTGGACGGCATCCTACAATGAGCAGTTCTTC	CSVGDSGRAWTASYNEQFF
TRBV6-1	-	TRBJ1-4	-	TGTGCCAGCAGTGAAGCTCTGGGCCTACAGAATATACTGTTTTTT	CASSEALGLQNILFF
TRBV6-1	TRBD1	TRBJ2-2	-	TGTGCCAGCAGTGAAGGGACAGGGAGGTATCTTGGGGCCGGGGAGCTGTTTTTT	CASSEGTGRYLGAGELFF
TRBV7-6	TRBD1	TRBJ2-7	-	TGTGCCAGCAGCTTAGGGGGACAGGGGTCCTACGAGCAGTACTTC	CASSLGGQGSYEQYF
TRBV19	TRBD1	TRBJ1-4	-	TGTGCCAGTACCACGGACAGGGGACTCGAACTGTTTTTT	CASTTDRGLELFF
TRBV15	-	TRBJ1-3	-	TGTGCCACCAGCAGAGATACGACAGGAACTGGAAACACCATATATTTT	CATSRDTTGTGNTIYF
TRBV4-1	-	TRBJ2-6	-	TGCGCCAGCAGCCATCCAGGGTCCGGGGCCAACGTCCTGACTTTC	CASSHPGSGANVLTF
TRBV14	TRBD2	TRBJ2-1	-	TGTGCCAGCAGCCCCCGAGCGGGAGACTACAATGAGCAGTTCTTC	CASSPRAGDYNEQFF
TRBV5-6	TRBD2	TRBJ2-5	-	TGTGCCAGCAGCTTGGTGGACCACCGGACTAGCGGGAGCCCAAAGGCCCAGTACTTC	CASSLVDHRTSGSPKAQYF
TRBV28	-	TRBJ1-4	-	TGTGCCAGCAGTAGGGGCCTTCTAGCAACTAATGAAAAACTGTTTTTT	CASSRGLLATNEKLFF
TRBV25-1	TRBD1	TRBJ1-6	-	TGTGCCAGCAGCCGGACAGGGAACAATTCACCCCTCCACTTT	CASSRTGNNSPLHF
TRBV6-1	TRBD1	TRBJ1-2	-	TGTGCCAGTTGGGGATGGGACAGGGCAAATGGCTACACCTTC	CASWGWDRANGYTF
TRBV6-5	-	TRBJ1-2	-	TGTGCCAGCAGTTACGATTTGCACTCGATTTTCGGCTACACCTTC	CASSYDLHSIFGYTF
TRBV19	-	TRBJ1-6	-	TGTGCCAGTAGTGCGCCGGGACTGAGGGGTTCACCCCTCCACTTT	CASSAPGLRGSPLHF
TRBV11-2	-	TRBJ2-5	-	TGTGCCAGCAGCTTAGGACCACTTGGGCGGACAGCCCAAGAGACCCAGTACTTC	CASSLGPLGRTAQETQYF
TRBV19	-	TRBJ2-3	once	TGTGCCAGTAGTCACCGCGACACCCACACAGATACGCAGTATTTT	CASSHRDTHTDTQYF
TRBV2	-	TRBJ1-1	-	TGTGCCAGCAGTCTCCAAAGGGGGAACACTGAAGCTTTCTTT	CASSLQRGNTEAFF
TRBV27	-	TRBJ1-2	-	TGTGCCAGCAGTAGTCTTGCAGGGTCTAACTATGGCTACACCTTC	CASSSLAGSNYGYTF
TRBV19	-	TRBJ1-3	-	TGTGCCAGTAGACTTCGGAGCTCAGGACAGAGTGGAAACACCATATATTTT	CASRLRSSGQSGNTIYF
TRBV19	TRBD1	TRBJ1-2	once	TGTGCCAGTAGTAAGGACAGGGACTATGGCTACACCTTC	CASSKDRDYGYTF
TRBV7-2	TRBD2	TRBJ2-3	-	TGTGCCAGCCGGGTTGGCGGGAGCGCAGATACGCAGTATTTT	CASRVGGSADTQYF
TRBV6-1	-	TRBJ1-2	-	TGTGCCAGCAGTGACAACACCCCGGGTGGCTACACCTTC	CASSDNTPGGYTF
TRBV28	-	TRBJ2-1	-	TGTGCCAGCAGTTCCCGGGACAAGGCAACAGTGGACAATGAGCAGTTCTTC	CASSSRDKATVDNEQFF
TRBV4-2	-	TRBJ1-4	-	TGTGCCAGCAGCCAGGAACGGGACTTTGGGTATGAAAAACTGTTTTTT	CASSQERDFGYEKLFF
TRBV11-1	TRBD1	TRBJ2-7	-	TGTGCCAGCAGCAGGGACAGGTCCTACGAGCAGTACTTC	CASSRDRSYEQYF
TRBV30	TRBD1	TRBJ1-6	few	TGTGCCTGGAGGTATAGAGGACAGGGGAATTCACCCCTCCACTTT	CAWRYRGQGNSPLHF
TRBV11-1	-	TRBJ2-1	once	TGTGCCAGCAGCTTAGCGCCGCTAGGGGGTGAGCAGTTCTTC	CASSLAPLGGEQFF
TRBV6-4	-	TRBJ2-2	-	TGTGCCAGCAGTGACACGGACACCGGGGAGCTGTTTTTT	CASSDTDTGELFF